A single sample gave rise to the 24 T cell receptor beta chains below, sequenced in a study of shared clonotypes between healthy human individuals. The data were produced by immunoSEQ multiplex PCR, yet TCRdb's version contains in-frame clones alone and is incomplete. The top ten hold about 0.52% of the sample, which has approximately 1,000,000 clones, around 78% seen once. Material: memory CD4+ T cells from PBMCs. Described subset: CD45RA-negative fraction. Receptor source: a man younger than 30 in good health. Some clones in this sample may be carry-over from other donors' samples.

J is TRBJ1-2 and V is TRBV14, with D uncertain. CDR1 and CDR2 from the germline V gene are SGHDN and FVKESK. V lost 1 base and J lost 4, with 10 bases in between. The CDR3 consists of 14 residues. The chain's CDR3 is CASSQGRSLYGYTF. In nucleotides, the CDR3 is TGTGCCAGCAGCCAAGGTCGATCGCTCTATGGCTACACCTTC.

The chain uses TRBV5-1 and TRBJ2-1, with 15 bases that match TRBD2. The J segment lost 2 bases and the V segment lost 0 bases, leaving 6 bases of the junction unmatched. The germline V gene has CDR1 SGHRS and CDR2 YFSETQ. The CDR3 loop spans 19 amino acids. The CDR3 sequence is CASSLVGLAGGMAYNEQFF. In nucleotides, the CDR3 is TGCGCCAGCAGCTTGGTGGGACTAGCGGGAGGTATGGCCTACAATGAGCAGTTCTTC. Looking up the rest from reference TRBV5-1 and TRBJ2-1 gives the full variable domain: KAGVTQTPRYLIKTRGQQVTLSCSPISGHRSVSWYQQTPGQGLQFLFEYFSETQRNKGNFPGRFSGRQFSNSRSEMNVSTLELGDSALYLCASSLVGLAGGMAYNEQFFGPGTRLTVL.

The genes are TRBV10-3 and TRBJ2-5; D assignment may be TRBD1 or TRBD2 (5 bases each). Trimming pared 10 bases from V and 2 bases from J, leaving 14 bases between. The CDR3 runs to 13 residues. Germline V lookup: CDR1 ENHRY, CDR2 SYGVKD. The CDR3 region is CATSGAAQETQYF. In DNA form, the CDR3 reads TGTGCCACGTCCGGGGCAGCTCAAGAGACCCAGTACTTC.

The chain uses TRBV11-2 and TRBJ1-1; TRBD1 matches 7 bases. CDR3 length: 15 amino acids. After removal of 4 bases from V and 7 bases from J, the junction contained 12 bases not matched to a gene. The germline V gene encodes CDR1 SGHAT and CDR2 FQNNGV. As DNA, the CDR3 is TGTGCCAGCAGCTCCCCACGGGACAGTCGAGGTGAAGCTTTCTTT. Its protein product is CASSSPRDSRGEAFF.

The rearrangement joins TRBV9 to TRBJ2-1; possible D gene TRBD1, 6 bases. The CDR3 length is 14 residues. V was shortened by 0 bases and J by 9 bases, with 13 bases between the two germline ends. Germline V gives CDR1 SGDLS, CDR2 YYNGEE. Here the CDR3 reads CASSVDWVQGEQFF. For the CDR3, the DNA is TGTGCCAGCAGCGTAGACTGGGTACAGGGTGAGCAGTTCTTC.

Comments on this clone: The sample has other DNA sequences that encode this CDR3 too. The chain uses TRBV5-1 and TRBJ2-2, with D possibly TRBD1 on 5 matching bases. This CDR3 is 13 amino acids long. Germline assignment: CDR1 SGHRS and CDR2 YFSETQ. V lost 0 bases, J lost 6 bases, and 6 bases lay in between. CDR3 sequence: CASSLEGSGELFF. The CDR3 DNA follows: TGCGCCAGCAGCTTGGAGGGGTCCGGGGAGCTGTTTTTT.

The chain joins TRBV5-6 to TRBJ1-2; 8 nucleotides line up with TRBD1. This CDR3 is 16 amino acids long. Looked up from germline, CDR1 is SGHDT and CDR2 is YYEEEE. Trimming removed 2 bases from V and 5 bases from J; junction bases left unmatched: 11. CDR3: CASSFWDRQKVYGYTF. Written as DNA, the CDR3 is TGTGCCAGCAGCTTTTGGGACAGGCAAAAGGTGTATGGCTACACCTTC.

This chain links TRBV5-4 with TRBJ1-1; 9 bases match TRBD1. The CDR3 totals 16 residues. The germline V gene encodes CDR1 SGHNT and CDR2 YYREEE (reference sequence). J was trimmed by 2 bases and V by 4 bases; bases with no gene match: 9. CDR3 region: CASSPGTGIINTEAFF. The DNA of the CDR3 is TGTGCCAGCAGCCCCGGGACAGGGATAATTAACACTGAAGCTTTCTTT.

The CDR3 DNA follows: TGCGCCAGCAGCCTCTGGACAGGGGGCATGTCGGGCGAGCAGTACTTC. Its translation: CASSLWTGGMSGEQYF. The V and J genes are TRBV5-1 and TRBJ2-7; the match to TRBD1 covers 11 bases. V was pared by 4 bases and J by 6 bases, with 12 bases of the junction left unmatched. CDR3 size: 16 residues. The germline CDR1 and CDR2 sequences are SGHRS and YFSETQ.

Here the CDR3 DNA reads TGTGCCAGCAGTTTGGACAATAATTCACCCCTCCACTTT. Its translation: CASSLDNNSPLHF. The chain employs TRBV27 and TRBJ1-6; possibly TRBD1 for D (5 bases). V dropped 3 bases and J dropped 5 bases, with 5 bases sitting between them. CDR3 size: 13 residues. CDR1 and CDR2 (germline): MNHEY, SMNVEV (reference sequence).

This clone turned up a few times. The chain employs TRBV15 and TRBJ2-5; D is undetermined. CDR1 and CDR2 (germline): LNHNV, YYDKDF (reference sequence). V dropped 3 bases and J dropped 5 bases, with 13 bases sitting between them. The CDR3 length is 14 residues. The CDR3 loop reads CATSSFRMSETQYF. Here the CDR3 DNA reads TGTGCCACCAGCAGTTTTCGGATGTCGGAGACCCAGTACTTC.

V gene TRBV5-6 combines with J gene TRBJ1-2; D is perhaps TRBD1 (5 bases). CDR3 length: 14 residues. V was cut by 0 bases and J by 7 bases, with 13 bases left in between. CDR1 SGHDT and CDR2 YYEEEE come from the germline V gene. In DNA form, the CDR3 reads TGTGCCAGCAGCTTGGACCAGGGTGTAAGTGGCTACACCTTC. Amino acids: CASSLDQGVSGYTF.

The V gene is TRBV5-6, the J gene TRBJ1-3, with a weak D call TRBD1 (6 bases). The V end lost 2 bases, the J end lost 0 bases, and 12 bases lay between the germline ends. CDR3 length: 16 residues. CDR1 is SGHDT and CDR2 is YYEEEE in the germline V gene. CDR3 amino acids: CASSLYGGRSGNTIYF. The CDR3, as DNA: TGTGCCAGCAGCTTATATGGGGGCCGCTCTGGAAACACCATATATTTT.

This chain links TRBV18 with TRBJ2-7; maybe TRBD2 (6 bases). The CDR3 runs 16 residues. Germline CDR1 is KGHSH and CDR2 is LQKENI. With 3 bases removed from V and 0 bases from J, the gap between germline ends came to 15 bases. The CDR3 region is CASSPYSGLASYEQYF. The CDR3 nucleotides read TGTGCCAGCTCACCTTACTCGGGACTGGCCTCCTACGAGCAGTACTTC.

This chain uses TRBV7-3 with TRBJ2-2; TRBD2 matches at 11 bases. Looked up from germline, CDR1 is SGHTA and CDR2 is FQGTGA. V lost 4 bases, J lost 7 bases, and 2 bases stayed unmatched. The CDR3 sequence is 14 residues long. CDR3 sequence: CASSYGTSGGELFF. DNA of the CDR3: TGTGCCAGCAGCTACGGGACTAGCGGCGGGGAGCTGTTTTTT.

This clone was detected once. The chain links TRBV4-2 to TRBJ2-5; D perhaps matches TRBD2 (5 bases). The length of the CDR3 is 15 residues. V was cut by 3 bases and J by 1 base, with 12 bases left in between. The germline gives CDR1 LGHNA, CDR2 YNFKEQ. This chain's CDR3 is CASSHTLEFQETQYF. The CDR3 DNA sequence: TGTGCCAGCAGCCATACACTAGAGTTCCAAGAGACCCAGTACTTC.

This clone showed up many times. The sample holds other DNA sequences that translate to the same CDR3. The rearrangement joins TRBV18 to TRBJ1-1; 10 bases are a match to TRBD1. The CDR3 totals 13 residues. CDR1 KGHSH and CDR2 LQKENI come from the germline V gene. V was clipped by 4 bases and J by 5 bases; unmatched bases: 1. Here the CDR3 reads CASSQGQGTEAFF. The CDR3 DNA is TGTGCCAGCTCACAGGGACAGGGGACTGAAGCTTTCTTT. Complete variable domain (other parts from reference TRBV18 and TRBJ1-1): NAGVMQNPRHLVRRRGQEARLRCSPMKGHSHVYWYRQLPEEGLKFMVYLQKENIIDESGMPKERFSAEFPKEGPSILRIQQVVRGDSAAYFCASSQGQGTEAFFGQGTRLTVV.

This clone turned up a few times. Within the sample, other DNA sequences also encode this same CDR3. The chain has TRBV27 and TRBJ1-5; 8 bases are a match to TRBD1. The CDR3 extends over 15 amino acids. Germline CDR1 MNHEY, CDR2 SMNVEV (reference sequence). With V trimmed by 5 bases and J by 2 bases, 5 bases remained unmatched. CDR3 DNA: TGTGCCAGCAGTCTCCAGGGACAGGGCAATCAGCCCCAGCATTTT. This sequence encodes CASSLQGQGNQPQHF.

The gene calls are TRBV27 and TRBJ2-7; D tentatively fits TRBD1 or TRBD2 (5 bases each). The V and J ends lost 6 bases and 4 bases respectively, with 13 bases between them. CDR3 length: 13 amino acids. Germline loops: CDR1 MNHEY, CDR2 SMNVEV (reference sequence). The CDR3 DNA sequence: TGTGCCAGCAGACGGGACGGCAATTACGAGCAGTACTTC. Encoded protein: CASRRDGNYEQYF.

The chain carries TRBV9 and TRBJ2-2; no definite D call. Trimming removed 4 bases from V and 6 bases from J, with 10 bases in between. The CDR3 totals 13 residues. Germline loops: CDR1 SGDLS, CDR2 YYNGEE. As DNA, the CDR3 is TGTGCCAGCAGCATCATTGACCCCGGGGAGCTGTTTTTT. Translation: CASSIIDPGELFF.

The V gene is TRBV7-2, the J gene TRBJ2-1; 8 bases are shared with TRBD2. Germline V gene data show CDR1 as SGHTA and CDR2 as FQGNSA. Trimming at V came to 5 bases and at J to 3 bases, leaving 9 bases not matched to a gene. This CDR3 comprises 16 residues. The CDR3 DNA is TGTGCCAGCAGCCCCCGGCGGGGGGAGGGCTACAATGAGCAGTTCTTC. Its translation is CASSPRRGEGYNEQFF.

The chain's CDR3 is CASSQETGTRNEQFF. The CDR3 DNA sequence: TGTGCCAGCAGCCAGGAAACCGGGACTAGGAATGAGCAGTTCTTC. The chain employs TRBV14 and TRBJ2-1, with 8 bases lining up with TRBD2. CDR1 and CDR2 from the germline V gene are SGHDN and FVKESK. This CDR3 contains 15 residues. V shed 3 bases, J shed 7 bases, and the junction held 8 bases outside the gene matches. Full variable domain (rest looked up from reference TRBV14 and TRBJ2-1): EAGVTQFPSHSVIEKGQTVTLRCDPISGHDNLYWYRRVMGKEIKFLLHFVKESKQDESGMPNNRFLAERTGGTYSTLKVQPAELEDSGVYFCASSQETGTRNEQFFGPGTRLTVL.

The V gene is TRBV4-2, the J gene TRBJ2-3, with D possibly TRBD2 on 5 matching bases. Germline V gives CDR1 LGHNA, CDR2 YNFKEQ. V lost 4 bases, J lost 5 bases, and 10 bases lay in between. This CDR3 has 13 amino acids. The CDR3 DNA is TGTGCCAGCAGCCCGAGGACTCAAGATACGCAGTATTTT. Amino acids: CASSPRTQDTQYF.

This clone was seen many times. The CDR3 DNA reads TGCGCCAGCAGCCAAGTGGACATGGGATTCGCGTATACGCAGTATTTT. It codes for CASSQVDMGFAYTQYF. This chain uses TRBV4-1 with TRBJ2-3, with a weak D call TRBD1 (5 bases). The CDR3 contains 16 residues. V dropped 1 base and J dropped 7 bases, with 18 bases sitting between them. Per germline, CDR1 MGHRA and CDR2 YSYEKL.